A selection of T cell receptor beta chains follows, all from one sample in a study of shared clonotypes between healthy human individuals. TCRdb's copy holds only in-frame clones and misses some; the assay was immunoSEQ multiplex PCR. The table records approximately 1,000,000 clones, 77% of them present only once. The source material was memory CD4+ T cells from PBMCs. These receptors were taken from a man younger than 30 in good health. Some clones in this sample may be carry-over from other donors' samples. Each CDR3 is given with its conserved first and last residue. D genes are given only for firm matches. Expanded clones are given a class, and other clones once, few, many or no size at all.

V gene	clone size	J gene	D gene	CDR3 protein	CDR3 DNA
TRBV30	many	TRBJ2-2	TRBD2	CAWDWTSGTTGELFF	TGTGCCTGGGATTGGACTAGCGGGACCACCGGGGAGCTGTTTTTT
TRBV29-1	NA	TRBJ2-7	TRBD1	CSASSRTGAGEQYF	TGCAGCGCCTCTTCGAGGACAGGGGCGGGCGAGCAGTACTTC
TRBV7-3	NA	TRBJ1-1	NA	CASSLTRAGDAGAFF	TGTGCCAGCAGCTTAACTCGGGCAGGGGATGCTGGGGCTTTCTTT
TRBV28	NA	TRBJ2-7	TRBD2	CASTLGGVAVYEQYF	TGTGCCAGCACCCTTGGGGGGGTAGCGGTCTACGAGCAGTACTTC
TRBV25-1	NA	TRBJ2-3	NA	CASEGLGGTDTQYF	TGTGCCAGCGAGGGCCTCGGGGGCACAGATACGCAGTATTTT
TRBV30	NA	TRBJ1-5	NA	CAWSDGGSHNQPQHF	TGTGCCTGGAGCGACGGCGGCAGCCACAATCAGCCCCAGCATTTT
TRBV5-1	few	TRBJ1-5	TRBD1	CASSYGDSDQPQHF	TGCGCCAGCAGCTACGGGGACAGCGATCAGCCCCAGCATTTT
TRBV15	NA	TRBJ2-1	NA	CATSRDFYNEQFF	TGTGCCACCAGCAGGGACTTTTACAATGAGCAGTTCTTC
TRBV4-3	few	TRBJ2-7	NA	CASSQDSGQAYEQYF	TGCGCCAGCAGCCAAGACAGCGGCCAGGCCTACGAGCAGTACTTC
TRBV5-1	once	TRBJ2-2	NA	CASSLDRPNTGELFF	TGCGCCAGCAGCTTGGACAGGCCGAACACCGGGGAGCTGTTTTTT
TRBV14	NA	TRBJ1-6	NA	CASSRQGYSPLHF	TGTGCCAGCAGCCGGCAGGGGTACTCACCCCTCCACTTT
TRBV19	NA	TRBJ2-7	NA	CASSISPGASYEQYF	TGTGCCAGTAGTATATCCCCAGGGGCTTCCTACGAGCAGTACTTC
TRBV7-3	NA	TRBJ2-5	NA	CASSLQGGKETQYF	TGTGCCAGCAGCTTACAGGGAGGAAAAGAGACCCAGTACTTC
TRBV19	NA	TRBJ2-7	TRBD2	CASTKTSGRHEQYF	TGTGCCAGTACCAAGACTAGCGGGAGGCACGAGCAGTACTTC